A single sample gave rise to the 24 T cell receptor beta chains below, sequenced in a study of OX40 agonist ivuxolimab in advanced cancers. This table comes from immunoSEQ multiplex PCR, and its TCRdb copy is limited to in-frame clones, with some not included. The sample carries tens of thousands of clones, 94% recorded once. The starting material was CD4+ or CD8+ T cells sorted from blood, obtained in a trial of the OX40 agonist ivuxolimab. The receptors originated from an adult with an advanced solid tumor such as melanoma, head and neck, liver or kidney cancer.

The chain uses TRBV27 and TRBJ1-2; possibly TRBD1 for D (5 bases). Germline values: CDR1 MNHEY, CDR2 SMNVEV (reference sequence). V was clipped by 9 bases and J by 1 base, with 21 bases between them. This CDR3 is built from 16 residues. CDR3 coding DNA: TGTGCCAGTTCAGTTAGCCAGGGCACCATTAACTATGGCTACACCTTC. It yields the protein CASSVSQGTINYGYTF.

The chain joins TRBV2 to TRBJ2-1; TRBD1 matches 7 bases. Germline CDR1 SNHLY, CDR2 FYNNEI. The V gene end was trimmed by 6 bases and the J gene end by 10 bases; junction bases not matched to a gene: 12. The CDR3 runs to 14 residues. The CDR3 is CASRTGQVSAEQFF. DNA for the CDR3: TGTGCCAGCAGGACCGGACAGGTCTCGGCCGAGCAGTTCTTC.

V and J are TRBV5-4 and TRBJ2-7; a weak D match, TRBD1 (6 bases). The CDR3 runs 13 residues. V was cut by 2 bases and J by 4 bases, with 10 bases left in between. Germline-derived CDR1 and CDR2 are SGHNT and YYREEE (reference sequence). The CDR3 spells CASSLQQGYEQYF. For the CDR3, the DNA is TGTGCCAGCAGCTTACAACAGGGATACGAGCAGTACTTC.

The CDR3 DNA is TGTGCCAGCAACATGGGACAGGGTGGCAACGAGCAGTACTTC. Amino acids: CASNMGQGGNEQYF. The chain couples TRBV9 to TRBJ2-7; 9 nucleotides align to TRBD1. Trimming at V came to 6 bases and at J to 5 bases, leaving 9 bases not matched to a gene. This CDR3 has 14 residues. Germline V CDR1 and CDR2: SGDLS, YYNGEE.

This chain links TRBV18 with TRBJ2-7, with TRBD1 matching 8 bases. Germline CDR1 KGHSH, CDR2 LQKENI. V lost 0 bases and J lost 0; bases outside the gene matches: 4. This CDR3 contains 16 residues. Here the CDR3 reads CASSPPRDRSSYEQYF. Written as DNA, the CDR3 is TGTGCCAGCTCACCACCGAGGGACAGGAGCTCCTACGAGCAGTACTTC.

This clone showed up just once. V is TRBV30 and J is TRBJ2-7; D gene ambiguous. The CDR3 extends over 14 amino acids. From germline, CDR1 is GTSNPN and CDR2 SVGIG (reference sequence). The germline V and J ends were trimmed by 2 bases and 2 bases, with 13 bases remaining between them. The CDR3 region has the DNA TGTGCCTGGAGTTGGCCTTCAAACCCCTACGAGCAGTACTTC. It encodes CAWSWPSNPYEQYF.

The chain couples TRBV29-1 to TRBJ2-2; D remains ambiguous. This CDR3 spans 15 amino acids. V was shortened by 4 bases and J by 0 bases, with 12 bases between the two germline ends. The V gene's germline CDR1 is SQVTM and CDR2 ANQGSEA. The chain's CDR3 is CSVVGQATNTGELFF. The CDR3 nucleotides are TGCAGCGTTGTCGGGCAGGCTACGAACACCGGGGAGCTGTTTTTT.

This chain uses TRBV21-1 with TRBJ1-2. TRBV21-1 is recorded as a pseudogene. The CDR3 totals 17 residues. CDR3 residues: CASSKVGEPRYSYGYTF. In DNA form, the CDR3 reads TGTGCCAGCAGCAAAGTCGGAGAACCGCGGTACTCCTATGGCTACACCTTC.

This clone has only a few counts. The gene calls are TRBV9 and TRBJ2-7; D gene unclear. The CDR3 consists of 11 residues. Trimming shortened V by 4 bases and J by 4 bases, and 6 bases separated the two germline ends. Looked up from germline, CDR1 is SGDLS and CDR2 is YYNGEE. The CDR3 reads CASSPGYEQYF. As DNA, the CDR3 is TGTGCCAGCAGCCCTGGTTACGAGCAGTACTTC. Looking up the rest from reference TRBV9 and TRBJ2-7 gives the full variable domain: DSGVTQTPKHLITATGQRVTLRCSPRSGDLSVYWYQQSLDQGLQFLIQYYNGEERAKGNILERFSAQQFPDLHSELNLSSLELGDSALYFCASSPGYEQYFGPGTRLTVT.

The V gene is TRBV27, the J gene TRBJ2-3; 8 positions agree with TRBD2. V was clipped by 6 bases and J by 2 bases; unmatched bases: 13. Per germline, CDR1 MNHEY and CDR2 SMNVEV (reference sequence). CDR3 size: 17 residues. The CDR3 DNA reads as TGTGCCAGCAGCTTGAGCCATCTAGCGGGCCTCACAGATACGCAGTATTTT. Its protein is CASSLSHLAGLTDTQYF.

The chain joins TRBV5-1 to TRBJ2-7; TRBD1 matches at 9 bases. The germline V gene encodes CDR1 SGHRS and CDR2 YFSETQ. The CDR3 consists of 17 residues. J lost 0 bases, V lost 6 bases, and 13 bases had no gene match. In nucleotides, the CDR3 is TGCGCCAGCACTCGGGACAGGGTGGCGAGTGCCTCCTACGAGCAGTACTTC. Its protein product is CASTRDRVASASYEQYF. Full variable domain (remainder filled in from reference TRBV5-1 and TRBJ2-7): KAGVTQTPRYLIKTRGQQVTLSCSPISGHRSVSWYQQTPGQGLQFLFEYFSETQRNKGNFPGRFSGRQFSNSRSEMNVSTLELGDSALYLCASTRDRVASASYEQYFGPGTRLTVT.

The chain recombines TRBV28 with TRBJ2-1; tentatively, D is TRBD2 (5 bases). V was clipped by 2 bases and J by 4 bases, with 12 bases between them. This CDR3 contains 15 residues. CDR1 MDHEN and CDR2 SYDVKM come from the germline V gene. Written as DNA, the CDR3 is TGTGCCAGCAGTTTAAAGCCTAGCTGGTACAATGAGCAGTTCTTC. It codes for CASSLKPSWYNEQFF.

V gene TRBV6-4 combines with J gene TRBJ1-1, with no clear D. V was pared by 3 bases and J by 7 bases, with 9 bases between. Germline assignment: CDR1 MRHNA and CDR2 SNTAGT. The CDR3 runs 12 residues. The CDR3: CASSDYIVEAFF. DNA for the CDR3: TGTGCCAGCAGTGATTACATTGTTGAAGCTTTCTTT.

The chain joins TRBV7-9 to TRBJ2-3; 7 bases are shared with TRBD2. V was pared by 4 bases and J by 2 bases, with 9 bases of the junction left unmatched. The germline V gene encodes CDR1 SEHNR and CDR2 FQNEAQ (reference sequence). The CDR3 is 16 residues long. The CDR3 sequence: CASSSGLLSLTDTQYF. The DNA of the CDR3 is TGTGCCAGCAGCTCGGGACTACTCTCCCTCACAGATACGCAGTATTTT.

The chain employs TRBV4-3 and TRBJ1-1; tentatively, D is TRBD1 (5 bases). The V gene lost 1 base and the J gene lost 7 bases, with 37 bases spanning the gap. The germline gives CDR1 LGHNA, CDR2 YSLEER. The CDR3 contains 22 residues. The CDR3 here is CASSQGRFPDTVRKGYDYEAFF. In DNA, the CDR3 is TGCGCCAGCAGCCAAGGTAGGTTCCCAGACACCGTCCGAAAGGGGTACGACTATGAAGCTTTCTTT.

The CDR3 is CASSVAPLAVYNEQFF. The CDR3 bases are TGTGCCAGCAGCGTAGCTCCTCTAGCGGTCTACAATGAGCAGTTCTTC. The chain carries TRBV9 and TRBJ2-1; 7 nucleotides line up with TRBD2. The CDR3 is 16 amino acids. Germline CDR1 is SGDLS and CDR2 is YYNGEE. The V segment lost 0 bases and the J segment 3 bases; nucleotides outside the gene matches: 6.

This clone was seen just once. The chain combines TRBV13 with TRBJ1-6; tentative D call: TRBD1 (6 bases). The CDR3 length is 13 residues. Trimming left V 2 bases short and J 7 bases short, with 6 bases between. The germline CDR1 and CDR2 sequences are PRHDT and FYEKMQ (reference sequence). CDR3 sequence reads: CASSLTGNSPLHF. Written as DNA, the CDR3 is TGTGCCAGCAGCTTAACAGGGAATTCACCCCTCCACTTT.

The chain carries TRBV6-6 and TRBJ2-7, with TRBD2 identical over 11 bases. The V segment lost 5 bases and the J segment 4 bases; nucleotides outside the gene matches: 4. This CDR3 has 14 amino acids. Germline assignment: CDR1 MNHNY and CDR2 SVGAGI (reference sequence). In nucleotides, the CDR3 is TGTGCCAGCAGTGGGACTAGCGGAAGATACGAGCAGTACTTC. This codes for CASSGTSGRYEQYF.

CDR3 loop: CASTGSSYNEQFF. The DNA for the CDR3 is TGTGCCAGCACCGGGAGCTCCTACAATGAGCAGTTCTTC. The chain has TRBV13 and TRBJ2-1; tentative D call: TRBD2 (6 bases). Germline CDR1 is PRHDT and CDR2 is FYEKMQ (reference sequence). Trimming took 7 bases from V and 0 from J, leaving 7 bases between them. This CDR3 region has 13 residues.

The V and J genes are TRBV4-3 and TRBJ2-7, with TRBD1 matching 8 bases. This CDR3 spans 13 amino acids. Germline loops: CDR1 LGHNA, CDR2 YSLEER. J was trimmed by 6 bases and V by 2 bases; bases with no gene match: 3. CDR3 DNA sequence: TGCGCCAGCAGCCAAACCACAGGGGGCGAGCAGTACTTC. Translating it yields CASSQTTGGEQYF.

The chain combines TRBV6-5 with TRBJ2-4, with D perhaps TRBD2 (6 bases). The length of the CDR3 is 14 residues. Germline-derived CDR1 and CDR2 are MNHEY and SVGAGI. V was shortened by 0 bases and J by 11 bases, with 14 bases between the two germline ends. CDR3 DNA sequence: TGTGCCAGCAGTTACTCGACGGGAGTAGGAGTTCAGTACTTC. Amino acid sequence: CASSYSTGVGVQYF.

The chain combines TRBV4-2 with TRBJ2-3, with TRBD2 matching 14 bases. The CDR3 covers 16 residues. Per the germline V gene, CDR1 is LGHNA and CDR2 is YNFKEQ. V was pared by 5 bases and J by 4 bases, with 5 bases of the junction left unmatched. The CDR3 here is CASSWPGLAGADTQYF. DNA for the CDR3: TGTGCCAGCAGCTGGCCGGGACTAGCGGGAGCAGATACGCAGTATTTT.

V usage is TRBV2 and J usage is TRBJ1-4; TRBD1 might be the D (5 bases). The germline gives CDR1 SNHLY, CDR2 FYNNEI. V lost 10 bases and J lost 2, with 8 bases in between. CDR3 length equals 12 residues. CDR3 region: CAKAGTNEKLFF. The CDR3 nucleotides are TGTGCCAAAGCAGGGACTAATGAAAAACTGTTTTTT. The whole variable domain, remainder taken from reference TRBV2 and TRBJ1-4, is EPEVTQTPSHQVTQMGQEVILRCVPISNHLYFYWYRQILGQKVEFLVSFYNNEISEKSEIFDDQFSVERPDGSNFTLKIRSTKLEDSAMYFCAKAGTNEKLFFGSGTQLSVL.

This clone was seen a handful of times. The genes are TRBV10-3 and TRBJ2-2; TRBD1 aligns across 8 bases. Germline V CDR1 and CDR2: ENHRY, SYGVKD. J lost 5 bases, V lost 8 bases, and 7 bases had no gene match. This CDR3 is built from 14 residues. In nucleotides, the CDR3 is TGTGCCATCGGCGGGACAGGAAAAACCGGGGAGCTGTTTTTT. Its protein product is CAIGGTGKTGELFF.